These 6 T cell receptor beta chains were all obtained from the same sample, sequenced in a study of blood T cells in healthy people across ages. Sample-barcoded 5' priming and a J-beta primer mix drove a second PCR of roughly 7 to 11 cycles. TCRdb processed the 5' RACE reads anew with MiXCR; each CDR3 protein has one entry. Of just over 800,000 distinct CDR3 sequences listed, 62% are singletons. Specimen: blood. The receptors derive from a man younger than 45 in good health.

This clonotype was seen a handful of times. CDR3 coding DNA: TGTGCCAGCAGCCAAGCGACTAGCGGAAACATTCAGTACTTC. This sequence encodes CASSQATSGNIQYF. The J gene is TRBJ2-4, the V gene TRBV3-1; TRBD2 aligns across 9 bases. The germline V gene encodes CDR1 LGHDT and CDR2 YNNKEL (reference sequence). V was pared by 1 base and J by 6 bases, with 1 base of the junction left unmatched. This CDR3 has 14 residues. Based on the CDR3 plus reference TRBV3-1 and TRBJ2-4, the full variable domain is DTAVSQTPKYLVTQMGNDKSIKCEQNLGHDTMYWYKQDSKKFLKIMFSYNNKELIINETVPNRFSPKSPDKAHLNLHINSLELGDSAVYFCASSQATSGNIQYFGAGTRLSVL.

In its sample, this clonotype was seen a few times. The gene calls are TRBV3-1 and TRBJ1-2; 8 bases align to TRBD1. Germline CDR1 is LGHDT and CDR2 is YNNKEL (reference sequence). The CDR3 is 16 residues long. V shed 4 bases, J shed 2 bases, and the junction held 9 bases outside the gene matches. CDR3 residues: CASSPQIRTGNYGYTF. CDR3 sequence (DNA): TGTGCCAGCAGCCCCCAAATCCGGACAGGGAACTATGGCTACACCTTC.

The chain combines TRBV7-3 with TRBJ2-4; no firm D call. The ends were cut back, 4 bases at V and 6 bases at J, with 13 bases in the middle. CDR1 and CDR2 from the germline V gene are SGHTA and FQGTGA. The CDR3 loop spans 14 amino acids. The CDR3 DNA reads TGTGCCAGCAGCTCCGTGGGCCGTGGAAACATTCAGTACTTC. Amino acid sequence: CASSSVGRGNIQYF. The entire variable domain, with the rest obtained from reference TRBV7-3 and TRBJ2-4, is as follows: GAGVSQTPSNKVTEKGKYVELRCDPISGHTALYWYRQSLGQGPEFLIYFQGTGAADDSGLPNDRFFAVRPEGSVSTLKIQRTERGDSAVYLCASSSVGRGNIQYFGAGTRLSVL.

J is TRBJ2-7 and V is TRBV5-6; D tentatively reads TRBD1 or TRBD2 (5 bases each). The V gene lost 5 bases and the J gene lost 3 bases, with 18 bases spanning the gap. Germline loops: CDR1 SGHDT, CDR2 YYEEEE. This CDR3 is 15 amino acids long. The CDR3 here is CASSLPGRMNYEQYF. The CDR3 DNA reads as TGTGCCAGCAGTCTCCCGGGACGGATGAACTACGAGCAGTACTTC.

The chain carries TRBV28 and TRBJ1-2; D gene ambiguous. CDR3 length equals 12 residues. The V end lost 2 bases, the J end lost 7 bases, and 8 bases lay between the germline ends. Germline assignment: CDR1 MDHEN and CDR2 SYDVKM. CDR3 protein: CASSLEEVGYTF. The CDR3 DNA is TGTGCCAGCAGTTTAGAGGAGGTTGGCTACACCTTC.

As concerns this clonotype: The junction does not match germline at one end; this may be a read error. This chain connects TRBV5-1 to TRBJ1-5; D unclear. Germline CDR1 and CDR2: SGHRS and YFSETQ. CDR3 length: 15 residues. The DNA of the CDR3 is TGCGCCAGCAGCTTGGCGGGGAGAGGCAATCAGCCCCGGCATTTT. The encoded protein is CASSLAGRGNQPRHF.